Here is one TCR beta chain with its context. TCRdb's copy holds only in-frame clones and misses some; the assay was immunoSEQ multiplex PCR. The data contain some 200,000 clones, approximately 85% of them seen just once; the ten biggest clones take up around 10%. These data are taken from a study of blood T cell repertoires in COVID-19. The origin of this receptor is a woman of 80 years or more with acute or convalescent COVID-19. Sequencing was performed on peripheral blood.

CDR3 region: CASGLTAQETQYF. CDR3 DNA: TGTGCTAGTGGTTTGACAGCCCAAGAGACCCAGTACTTC. The chain joins TRBV12-5 to TRBJ2-5; D is unresolved. The CDR3 length is 13 residues. Germline V gene data show CDR1 as LGHNT and CDR2 as FRNRAP. Trimming removed 2 bases from V and 1 base from J, with 5 bases in between.